Included here is one T cell receptor beta chain sequence, with context. At least ten counts were recorded for this clonotype. It has no known antigen specificity. Base qualities are not at hand, and no much larger clone is one base apart. Cut back by 1 base and 6 bases, the V and J ends lie 7 bases apart. Reading from cysteine to phenylalanine, the CDR3 counts 12 amino acids. Only CDR3 DNA is held: 36 bases, read in frame from base 1. CDR1 and CDR2 are read off the germline V gene as SQVTM and ANQGSEA. This sample is part of a study of early T cells in non-severe SARS-CoV-2 infection (dated by TCRdb to 2020 to 2023). Looking at the study overall: Bulk RNA from unsorted whole blood was used for TCR sequencing, so alpha and beta chains could not be paired. The paper's findings and limits, for the study overall: VDJdb matching was skewed toward anti-spike CD8 responses and likely underestimated virus-specific expansions by missing private and CD4 specificities.

Preparation of the library involved 5' RACE. Sequencing was performed on a NextSeq 500. The TCR library protocol attached unique molecular identifiers to individual cDNA molecules to correct for sequencing error and PCR bias. Both TCR alpha and beta chains were sequenced, and tight co-correlation was observed between alpha and beta sequence abundances in each sample. The paper's data handling went like this. Decombinator V4 was used to perform V gene, J gene and CDR3 annotation of TCR sequences. TCRs were defined as expanded if a significant change between any two time points was detected under a Poisson model with p below 0.0001. TCR abundances were normalised to the total number of TCRs sequenced per sample and were expressed as counts per million. MAIT TCRs were defined by TRAV1-2 paired with TRAJ12, TRAJ20 or TRAJ33, and iNKT TCRs by TRAV10 paired with TRAJ18. VDJdb, accessed 1 November 2021, was searched for CMV, EBV and SARS-CoV-2 annotated TCRs, excluding TCRs annotated for multiple antigens. TCRdb took the public reads, trimmed them with fastp at Q25, ran MiXCR for clone calling and kept in-frame beta chains. Each record represents a unique CDR3 protein, reported with the most common genes and DNA among its rows. TCRdb's processing, not the authors', yielded these V and J calls. Recorded for this sample are tens of thousands of distinct CDR3 sequences; about 5.1% of them occurred a single time. The leading ten clones occupy over 8.5% of the sample.

This was a case-control study nested in a cohort of healthcare workers in London, UK, who had nasopharyngeal swab PCR tests and blood samples taken every week. Between 23 and 31 March 2020, the week of the UK lockdown, healthcare workers were enrolled and then followed up weekly for as long as 16 weeks. This clonotype was obtained from an adult who was a healthcare worker with PCR-confirmed SARS-CoV-2 infection or an uninfected control (not recorded which). Rearrangement joined TRBV29-1 to TRBJ2-1; no D segment can be confidently identified. The sample consisted of whole blood. The DNA sequence is given as TGCAGCGTTGAAGGACTGGGCAATGAGCAGTTCTTC. It specifies CSVEGLGNEQFF.